Following are 15 T cell receptor beta chains from one sample sequenced in a study of cytotoxic CD8 clonotypes in ibrutinib-treated CLL (dated by TCRdb to 2020 to 2022). What this sample's time point label stands for: eleven to twelve months on ibrutinib. Receptor libraries were prepared by the immunoSEQ multiplex PCR assay. In TCRdb, the immuneACCESS table is reduced to in-frame sequences with V and J assigned. These tables do not hold every clone; where another copy was compared, an unresolved V gene accounts for under half, and the others remain unexplained. The sample records about 89,000 clones, approximately 82% of which are singletons. The leading ten clones occupy around 32% of the sample. The sample was PBMCs, taken after 12 months of ibrutinib treatment. The receptor set was obtained from a human donor with chronic lymphocytic leukemia.

The chain has TRBV7-8 and TRBJ1-5, with D maybe TRBD1 (5 bases). Germline assignment: CDR1 SGHVS and CDR2 FQNEAQ. This CDR3 has 17 residues. The ends were cut back, 2 bases at V and 0 bases at J, with 14 bases in the middle. The CDR3 nucleotides are TGTGCCAGCAGCTTATCCCTGGAGGGGTATAGCAATCAGCCCCAGCATTTT. Its translation: CASSLSLEGYSNQPQHF.

The V and J genes are TRBV5-1 and TRBJ1-4; 8 bases are shared with TRBD1. The V gene's germline CDR1 is SGHRS and CDR2 YFSETQ. This CDR3 comprises 16 residues. V shed 5 bases and J 7 bases; nucleotides not matched to a gene: 13. CDR3 region: CASSSGQGTGGEKLFF. CDR3 bases: TGCGCCAGCAGTTCCGGCCAAGGGACAGGCGGTGAAAAACTGTTTTTT.

J is TRBJ2-1 and V is TRBV7-9, with D unresolved. Germline CDR1 is SEHNR and CDR2 is FQNEAQ (reference sequence). CDR3 length: 13 amino acids. Trimming stripped 2 bases from V and 8 bases from J, with 10 bases between. In DNA, the CDR3 is TGTGCCAGCAGCTTAACGCAGTTTCATGAGCAGTTCTTC. Translating gives CASSLTQFHEQFF.

The chain uses TRBV7-2 and TRBJ2-5; the match to TRBD1 covers 8 bases. The junction had 9 bases not matched to a gene; V was cut back by 5 bases and J by 4 bases. Germline values: CDR1 SGHTA, CDR2 FQGNSA. The CDR3 contains 15 residues. The CDR3 sequence: CASSVQRTGRETQYF. In DNA form, the CDR3 reads TGTGCCAGCAGCGTACAAAGGACAGGGAGAGAGACCCAGTACTTC.

The chain employs TRBV11-3 and TRBJ2-1; 7 bases are shared with TRBD2. Trimming removed 4 bases from V and 5 bases from J; junction bases left unmatched: 5. Germline loops: CDR1 SGHNT, CDR2 YENEEA. The CDR3 sequence is 14 residues long. DNA for the CDR3: TGTGCCAGCAGCTCCCGGGGGGACCACAATGAGCAGTTCTTC. Its translation: CASSSRGDHNEQFF.

The CDR3 DNA reads as TGTGCCAGCAGCTTAGATGGACAGGGGACTAACTATGGCTACACCTTC. It yields the protein CASSLDGQGTNYGYTF. V usage is TRBV11-3 and J usage is TRBJ1-2; 9 nucleotides agree with TRBD1. CDR3 length: 16 residues. After removal of 0 bases from V and 0 bases from J, the junction contained 2 bases not matched to a gene. Looked up from germline, CDR1 is SGHNT and CDR2 is YENEEA.

The rearrangement joins TRBV2 to TRBJ2-3; a weak D match, TRBD1 (5 bases). Germline lookup yields CDR1 SNHLY and CDR2 FYNNEI. V shed 8 bases and J shed 1 base, with 19 bases lying between them. The CDR3 sequence is 16 residues long. CDR3 region: CASRYGQGQRTDTQYF. CDR3 in DNA: TGTGCCAGCCGCTATGGCCAGGGCCAACGCACAGATACGCAGTATTTT. Filled out from reference TRBV2 and TRBJ2-3, the complete variable domain reads EPEVTQTPSHQVTQMGQEVILRCVPISNHLYFYWYRQILGQKVEFLVSFYNNEISEKSEIFDDQFSVERPDGSNFTLKIRSTKLEDSAMYFCASRYGQGQRTDTQYFGPGTRLTVL.

The chain has TRBV29-1 and TRBJ2-2; the match to TRBD2 covers 8 bases. V trimming: 6 bases; J trimming: 4 bases; junction bases outside the gene matches: 7. Germline CDR1 is SQVTM and CDR2 is ANQGSEA. CDR3 size: 14 residues. CDR3 sequence reads: CSVLGGGRTGELFF. The DNA of the CDR3 is TGCAGCGTCCTTGGCGGGGGGCGCACCGGGGAGCTGTTTTTT.

This chain links TRBV6-1 with TRBJ2-7, with TRBD1 identical over 9 bases. Trimming took 5 bases from V and 1 from J; bases not matched to a gene: 6. CDR1 and CDR2 (germline): MNHNS, SASEGT. The CDR3 consists of 15 residues. CDR3 nucleotide sequence: TGTGCCAGCAGTTCCGGGACAGGGACGTCCTACGAGCAGTACTTC. Translated, it gives CASSSGTGTSYEQYF.

This clone was counted a few times. The chain employs TRBV2 and TRBJ1-2; TRBD1 matches 8 bases. The CDR3 spans 14 residues. Germline V gene data show CDR1 as SNHLY and CDR2 as FYNNEI. With V trimmed by 6 bases and J by 4 bases, 7 bases remained unmatched. CDR3 DNA sequence: TGTGCCAGCAGAGGTACCGGGACAGGCTATGGCTACACCTTC. Its translation: CASRGTGTGYGYTF.

There are a few counts of this clone. The rearrangement links TRBV18 to TRBJ1-5; D is perhaps TRBD1 (5 bases). The CDR3 spans 13 residues. Trimming cost V 6 bases and J 5 bases, with 11 bases left between them. CDR1 is KGHSH, CDR2 LQKENI, per germline. The CDR3 nucleotides read TGTGCCAGCTCCATTAGCAGGGATCAGCCCCAGCATTTT. It yields the protein CASSISRDQPQHF.

For the CDR3, the DNA is TGCGCCAGCAGCTTGTCGAGCTGGACGGGCCAAGAGACCCAGTACTTC. This encodes CASSLSSWTGQETQYF. The chain joins TRBV5-1 to TRBJ2-5, with no clear D. Germline CDR1 is SGHRS and CDR2 is YFSETQ. CDR3 length: 16 amino acids. V lost 1 base and J lost 1, with 14 bases in between.

The CDR3 region is CASRIEETQYF. DNA of the CDR3: TGCGCCAGCAGGATTGAAGAGACCCAGTACTTC. This chain connects TRBV5-1 to TRBJ2-5; D unresolved. Germline CDR1 and CDR2: SGHRS and YFSETQ. V shed 5 bases and J shed 3 bases, with 5 bases lying between them. This CDR3 spans 11 amino acids.

This clone was observed once. The rearrangement joins TRBV7-3 to TRBJ2-5; TRBD2 is a possible D gene (6 bases). The CDR3 runs to 13 residues. Germline V gene lookup returns CDR1 SGHTA and CDR2 FQGTGA. The germline V and J ends were trimmed by 5 bases and 5 bases, with 12 bases remaining between them. The CDR3 here is CASSRGTRETQYF. The DNA of the CDR3 is TGTGCCAGCAGCCGCGGGACCAGGGAGACCCAGTACTTC.

The chain employs TRBV19 and TRBJ2-3; 7 bases fit TRBD1. The CDR3 totals 16 residues. The J segment lost 4 bases and the V segment lost 5 bases, leaving 12 bases of the junction unmatched. Germline CDR1 reads LNHDA; CDR2 reads SQIVND (reference sequence). The CDR3 nucleotides are TGTGCCAGTAGTCTCTCGACAGGGAATCCTCCAGATACGCAGTATTTT. Translation: CASSLSTGNPPDTQYF. Based on the CDR3 plus reference TRBV19 and TRBJ2-3, the full variable domain is DGGITQSPKYLFRKEGQNVTLSCEQNLNHDAMYWYRQDPGQGLRLIYYSQIVNDFQKGDIAEGYSVSREKKESFPLTVTSAQKNPTAFYLCASSLSTGNPPDTQYFGPGTRLTVL.